This T cell receptor beta chain originates from a study of CD8+ T cells in alopecia areata. RNA extraction and reverse transcription yielded cDNA as sequencing template. Here immunoSEQ multiplex PCR was the method, and the copy in TCRdb shows in-frame clones only, minus some. The sample shows about 200,000 clones, 55% to 70% of them seen only once. As concerns this clone: The junction departs from the called germline gene at one end, perhaps through a read error.

The treatment was: oral pan-JAK inhibitor, 5-10 mg twice daily. Peripheral blood samples and lesional scalp punch biopsies were obtained from alopecia areata patients. This sequence was found in a human donor with alopecia areata. This specimen was CD4+ T cells sorted from blood, taken at week 4, from a patient treated with tofacitinib.

This CDR3 is CASSLHGELFF. DNA for the CDR3: TGCGCCAGCAGCTTGCACGGGGAGCTGTTTTTT. The chain carries TRBV5-8 and TRBJ2-2; D is uncertain. This CDR3 is built from 11 residues. CDR1 is SGHTS and CDR2 is YDEGEE in the germline V gene.